Presented here are 22 T cell receptor beta chains from one specimen sequenced in a study of OX40 agonist ivuxolimab in advanced cancers. Method: immunoSEQ multiplex PCR; TCRdb's copy keeps in-frame clones and lacks some. The data hold roughly 60,000 clones, with less than 95% observed a single time. This sample comprised CD4+ or CD8+ T cells sorted from blood, obtained in a trial of the OX40 agonist ivuxolimab. The receptors originated from an adult with an advanced solid tumor such as melanoma, head and neck, liver or kidney cancer.

This sequence joins TRBV10-2 and TRBJ2-3, with D perhaps TRBD2 (6 bases). V was clipped by 2 bases and J by 2 bases, with 14 bases between them. Germline CDR1 and CDR2: WSHSY and SAAADI. CDR3 size: 16 residues. The CDR3 DNA sequence: TGCGCCAGCAGTGAGAGGAGGGAGACGTACACAGATACGCAGTATTTT. Amino acids: CASSERRETYTDTQYF.

V usage is TRBV5-6 and J usage is TRBJ2-7; D may be TRBD2 (7 bases). The CDR3 totals 15 residues. V was pared by 4 bases and J by 6 bases, with 20 bases between. The germline CDR1 and CDR2 sequences are SGHDT and YYEEEE. The CDR3 here is CASSLGHPGGGEQYF. The CDR3 nucleotides read TGTGCCAGCAGCCTGGGACACCCGGGGGGTGGCGAGCAGTACTTC.

The gene calls are TRBV27 and TRBJ2-2, with 8 bases aligning to TRBD2. CDR3 length equals 14 residues. From germline, CDR1 is MNHEY and CDR2 SMNVEV (reference sequence). Trimming cost V 6 bases and J 7 bases; bases outside gene matches: 7. CDR3 sequence reads: CASRPAGVVGELFF. The CDR3 DNA follows: TGTGCCAGCAGGCCAGCGGGAGTGGTCGGGGAGCTGTTTTTT.

The chain joins TRBV28 to TRBJ2-7, with 9 bases matching TRBD2. V gave up 5 bases and J gave up 1 base; unmatched junction bases: 6. The germline V gene encodes CDR1 MDHEN and CDR2 SYDVKM. The CDR3 is 15 residues long. The chain's CDR3 is CASSETSGESYEQYF. CDR3 nucleotide sequence: TGTGCCAGCAGTGAGACTAGCGGAGAGTCCTACGAGCAGTACTTC.

This clone was counted once. The J gene is TRBJ1-1, the V gene TRBV19; maybe TRBD1 (6 bases). This CDR3 comprises 16 residues. Germline V gene sequence: CDR1 LNHDA, CDR2 SQIVND (reference sequence). The ends were cut back, 6 bases at V and 0 bases at J, with 17 bases in the middle. Here the CDR3 DNA reads TGTGCCAGTAGCCAAGGTGGGGGGCTGATGAACACTGAAGCTTTCTTT. Residues: CASSQGGGLMNTEAFF. Full variable domain (remainder filled in from reference TRBV19 and TRBJ1-1): DGGITQSPKYLFRKEGQNVTLSCEQNLNHDAMYWYRQDPGQGLRLIYYSQIVNDFQKGDIAEGYSVSREKKESFPLTVTSAQKNPTAFYLCASSQGGGLMNTEAFFGQGTRLTVV.

This chain links TRBV7-8 with TRBJ2-7; TRBD2 is a possible D gene (6 bases). This CDR3 is 16 amino acids long. Germline V lookup: CDR1 SGHVS, CDR2 FQNEAQ. V was cut by 4 bases and J by 2 bases, with 18 bases left in between. The CDR3 coding sequence is TGTGCCAGCAGCTCTTGGGGAGCGGGCGAAACCTACGAGCAGTACTTC. Translation: CASSSWGAGETYEQYF.

V gene TRBV6-1 combines with J gene TRBJ2-3, with D perhaps matching TRBD2 (6 bases). V was clipped by 2 bases and J by 0 bases, with 12 bases between them. This CDR3 has 16 residues. Per germline, CDR1 MNHNS and CDR2 SASEGT. This chain's CDR3 is CASSESGGTSTDTQYF. Here the CDR3 DNA reads TGTGCCAGCAGTGAAAGTGGCGGGACTAGCACAGATACGCAGTATTTT.

The chain combines TRBV10-3 with TRBJ2-1; perhaps TRBD2 as D (5 bases). The germline V gene encodes CDR1 ENHRY and CDR2 SYGVKD. Trimming shortened V by 7 bases and J by 4 bases, and 14 bases separated the two germline ends. The CDR3 has 14 amino acids. The CDR3 DNA sequence: TGTGCCATCACACCGGACTCGCGGTACAATGAGCAGTTCTTC. Translating it yields CAITPDSRYNEQFF.

The V and J genes are TRBV18 and TRBJ1-1; D gene uncertain. V lost 0 bases, J lost 0 bases, and 5 bases lay in between. The CDR3 has 14 amino acids. The germline V gene encodes CDR1 KGHSH and CDR2 LQKENI. The CDR3 sequence is CASSPPSVNTEAFF. The CDR3 bases are TGTGCCAGCTCACCACCCTCAGTGAACACTGAAGCTTTCTTT. Based on the CDR3 plus reference TRBV18 and TRBJ1-1, the full variable domain is NAGVMQNPRHLVRRRGQEARLRCSPMKGHSHVYWYRQLPEEGLKFMVYLQKENIIDESGMPKERFSAEFPKEGPSILRIQQVVRGDSAAYFCASSPPSVNTEAFFGQGTRLTVV.

The chain joins TRBV5-1 to TRBJ2-5, with 13 bases identical to TRBD2. CDR1 is SGHRS and CDR2 is YFSETQ in the germline V gene. The CDR3 consists of 15 residues. J gave up 3 bases and V 6 bases, and 5 bases lay outside the gene matches. CDR3 coding DNA: TGCGCCAGCACTTGGGGGACTAGCGGGAAAGAGACCCAGTACTTC. Protein: CASTWGTSGKETQYF.

V and J are TRBV30 and TRBJ2-3; tentative D call: TRBD1 (7 bases). V was trimmed by 2 bases and J by 4 bases, leaving 16 bases between them. Per germline, CDR1 GTSNPN and CDR2 SVGIG (reference sequence). This CDR3 has 15 amino acids. As DNA, the CDR3 is TGTGCCTGGAGTCTCAGCGGAGGGGGCCCAGATACGCAGTATTTT. Translated, it gives CAWSLSGGGPDTQYF. The entire variable domain, with the rest obtained from reference TRBV30 and TRBJ2-3, is as follows: SQTIHQWPATLVQPVGSPLSLECTVEGTSNPNLYWYRQAAGRGLQLLFYSVGIGQISSEVPQNLSASRPQDRQFILSSKKLLLSDSGFYLCAWSLSGGGPDTQYFGPGTRLTVL.

The CDR3 nucleotides read TGTGCCAGCAGCCGAAATAATGAGCAGTTCTTC. Protein sequence: CASSRNNEQFF. V gene TRBV7-2 combines with J gene TRBJ2-1; D is unresolved. V was cut by 5 bases and J by 7 bases, with 6 bases left in between. The CDR3 spans 11 residues. The germline V gene has CDR1 SGHTA and CDR2 FQGNSA.

As to this clone: This sample includes further DNA sequences coding for the same CDR3. The chain couples TRBV18 to TRBJ2-7, with D possibly being TRBD1 (6 bases). Trimming pared 6 bases from V and 2 bases from J, leaving 14 bases between. CDR1 and CDR2 (germline): KGHSH, LQKENI. The CDR3 is made up of 14 amino acids. The DNA of the CDR3 is TGTGCCAGCTCCCCCCGTCAGGGGACCTACGAGCAGTACTTC. Translating it yields CASSPRQGTYEQYF.

The gene calls are TRBV15 and TRBJ1-5; D unresolved. Germline V lookup: CDR1 LNHNV, CDR2 YYDKDF (reference sequence). V was pared by 0 bases and J by 2 bases, with 5 bases between. CDR3 size: 14 residues. The CDR3 here is CATSREDGNQPQHF. The CDR3 bases are TGTGCCACCAGCAGAGAAGACGGCAATCAGCCCCAGCATTTT.

V and J are TRBV6-5 and TRBJ2-7; D is ambiguous. The CDR3 totals 11 residues. Germline CDR1 MNHEY, CDR2 SVGAGI. Trimming removed 7 bases from V and 7 bases from J, with 11 bases in between. The CDR3 loop reads CASTNMGEQYF. The CDR3 nucleotides read TGTGCCAGCACCAACATGGGTGAGCAGTACTTC.

This clone was recorded once. This chain joins TRBV6-6 and TRBJ2-7; D possibly corresponds to TRBD1 (5 bases). From germline, CDR1 is MNHNY and CDR2 SVGAGI (reference sequence). Between the trimmed V and J ends, which lost 5 bases and 2 bases, there was a span of 10 bases. The CDR3 spans 13 residues. This CDR3 reads CASSRPGTYEQYF. DNA for the CDR3: TGTGCCAGCAGTCGGCCAGGGACCTACGAGCAGTACTTC.

The rearrangement links TRBV27 to TRBJ2-3; D might be TRBD1 (6 bases). This CDR3 contains 14 residues. Per germline, CDR1 MNHEY and CDR2 SMNVEV (reference sequence). Trimming took 6 bases from V and 4 from J, leaving 14 bases between them. CDR3 sequence (DNA): TGTGCCAGCAGAAAACAGGGAGTAGCAGATACGCAGTATTTT. Its protein product is CASRKQGVADTQYF.

The chain links TRBV4-1 to TRBJ2-7; 9 bases map to TRBD2. Trimming removed 3 bases from V and 4 bases from J; junction bases left unmatched: 7. The CDR3 is made up of 15 amino acids. Looked up from germline, CDR1 is MGHRA and CDR2 is YSYEKL. Here the CDR3 reads CASSQGRLAEYEQYF. In DNA, the CDR3 is TGCGCCAGCAGCCAGGGCCGACTAGCGGAGTACGAGCAGTACTTC.

This chain joins TRBV19 and TRBJ2-3, with 8 bases matching TRBD1. Trimming took 1 base from V and 3 from J; bases not matched to a gene: 3. Germline V CDR1 and CDR2: LNHDA, SQIVND (reference sequence). The CDR3 is 15 amino acids. The CDR3 nucleotides are TGTGCCAGTAGTATAGGGGACAGGTTGACAGATACGCAGTATTTT. Translation gives CASSIGDRLTDTQYF.

Concerning this clone: One junction end disagrees with the germline gene, perhaps due to a read error. The rearrangement uses TRBV30 and TRBJ2-7; tentatively, D is TRBD1 (5 bases). This CDR3 spans 9 amino acids. CDR1 is GTSNPN, CDR2 SVGIG, per germline (reference sequence). The CDR3 coding sequence is TGTGCCTTTGACAGACCACCGCACTTC. It yields the protein CAFDRPPHF.

The chain has TRBV29-1 and TRBJ2-2; 12 positions agree with TRBD1. The germline V gene encodes CDR1 SQVTM and CDR2 ANQGSEA. The CDR3 totals 15 residues. The V segment lost 6 bases and the J segment 5 bases; nucleotides outside the gene matches: 7. CDR3 DNA sequence: TGCAGCGTGACCGGGACAGGGGGCGCTACCGGGGAGCTGTTTTTT. It translates to CSVTGTGGATGELFF.

The chain uses TRBV7-9 and TRBJ2-1; D possibly corresponds to TRBD2 (7 bases). V was trimmed by 8 bases and J by 1 base, leaving 18 bases between them. The germline gives CDR1 SEHNR, CDR2 FQNEAQ (reference sequence). This CDR3 spans 16 amino acids. DNA for the CDR3: TGTGCCAGCTCGCCGGGGGCTAGCGGATCCTACAATGAGCAGTTCTTC. Amino acid sequence: CASSPGASGSYNEQFF.